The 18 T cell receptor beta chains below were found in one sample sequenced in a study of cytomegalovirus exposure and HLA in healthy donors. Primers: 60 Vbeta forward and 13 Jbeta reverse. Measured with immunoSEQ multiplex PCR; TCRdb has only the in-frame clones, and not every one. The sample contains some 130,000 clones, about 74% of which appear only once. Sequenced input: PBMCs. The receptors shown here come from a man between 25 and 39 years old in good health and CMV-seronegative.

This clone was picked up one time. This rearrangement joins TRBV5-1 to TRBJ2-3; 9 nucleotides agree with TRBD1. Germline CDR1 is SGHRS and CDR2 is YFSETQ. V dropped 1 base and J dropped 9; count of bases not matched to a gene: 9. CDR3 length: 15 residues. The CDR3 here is CASSLSGQGTGTQYF. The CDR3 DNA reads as TGCGCCAGCAGCTTGAGTGGACAGGGGACCGGCACGCAGTATTTT. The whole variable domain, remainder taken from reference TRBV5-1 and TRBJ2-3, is KAGVTQTPRYLIKTRGQQVTLSCSPISGHRSVSWYQQTPGQGLQFLFEYFSETQRNKGNFPGRFSGRQFSNSRSEMNVSTLELGDSALYLCASSLSGQGTGTQYFGPGTRLTVL.

Here the CDR3 reads CASVLGGALNSGANVLTF. CDR3 sequence (DNA): TGTGCCAGCGTACTGGGGGGGGCCCTAAACTCTGGGGCCAACGTCCTGACTTTC. The V gene is TRBV5-4, the J gene TRBJ2-6; D may be TRBD2 (7 bases). V was shortened by 7 bases and J by 0 bases, with 20 bases between the two germline ends. The CDR3 runs to 18 residues. The V gene's germline CDR1 is SGHNT and CDR2 YYREEE (reference sequence).

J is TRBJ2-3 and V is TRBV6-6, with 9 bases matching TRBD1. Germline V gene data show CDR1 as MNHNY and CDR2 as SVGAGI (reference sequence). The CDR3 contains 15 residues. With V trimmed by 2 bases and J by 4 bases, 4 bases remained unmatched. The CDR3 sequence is CASSYGTGWADTQYF. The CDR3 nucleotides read TGTGCCAGCAGTTACGGGACAGGGTGGGCAGATACGCAGTATTTT.

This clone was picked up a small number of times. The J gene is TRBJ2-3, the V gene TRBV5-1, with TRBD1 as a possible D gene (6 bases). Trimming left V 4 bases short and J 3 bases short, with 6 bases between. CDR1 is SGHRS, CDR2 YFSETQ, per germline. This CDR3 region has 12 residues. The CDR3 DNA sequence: TGCGCCAGCAGCACAGGGACAGATACGCAGTATTTT. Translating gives CASSTGTDTQYF. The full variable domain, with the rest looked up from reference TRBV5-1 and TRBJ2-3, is KAGVTQTPRYLIKTRGQQVTLSCSPISGHRSVSWYQQTPGQGLQFLFEYFSETQRNKGNFPGRFSGRQFSNSRSEMNVSTLELGDSALYLCASSTGTDTQYFGPGTRLTVL.

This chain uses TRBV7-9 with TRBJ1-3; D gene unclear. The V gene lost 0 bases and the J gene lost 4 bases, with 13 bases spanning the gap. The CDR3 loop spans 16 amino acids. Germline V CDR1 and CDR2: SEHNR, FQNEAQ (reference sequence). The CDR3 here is CASSLASVSAGNTIYF. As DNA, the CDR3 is TGTGCCAGCAGCTTAGCCAGCGTCAGCGCCGGAAACACCATATATTTT.

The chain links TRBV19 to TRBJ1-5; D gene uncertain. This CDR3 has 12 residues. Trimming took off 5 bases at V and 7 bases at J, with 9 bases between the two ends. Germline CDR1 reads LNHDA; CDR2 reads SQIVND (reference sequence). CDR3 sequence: CASSQVYQPQHF. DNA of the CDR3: TGTGCCAGTAGTCAGGTTTACCAGCCCCAGCATTTT.

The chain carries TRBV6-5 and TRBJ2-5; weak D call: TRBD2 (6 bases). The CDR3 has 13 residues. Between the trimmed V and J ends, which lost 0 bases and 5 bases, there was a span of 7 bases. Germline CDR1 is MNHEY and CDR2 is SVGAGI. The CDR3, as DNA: TGTGCCAGCAGTTACTCCCGGGGGGAGACCCAGTACTTC. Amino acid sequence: CASSYSRGETQYF.

Here the CDR3 reads CAISPGGTRGLNEQFF. CDR3 bases: TGTGCCATCAGCCCGGGGGGGACAAGAGGGTTGAATGAGCAGTTCTTC. The chain carries TRBV10-3 and TRBJ2-1; 8 nucleotides align to TRBD2. The CDR3 runs 16 residues. Germline CDR1 ENHRY, CDR2 SYGVKD. V shed 6 bases, J shed 7 bases, and the junction held 14 bases outside the gene matches.

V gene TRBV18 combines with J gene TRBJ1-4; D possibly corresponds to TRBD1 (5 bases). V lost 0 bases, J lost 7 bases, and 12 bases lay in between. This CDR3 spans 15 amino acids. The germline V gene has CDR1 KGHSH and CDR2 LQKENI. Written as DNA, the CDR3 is TGTGCCAGCTCACCACCGGAGGGGCTAGGTGAAAAACTGTTTTTT. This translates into CASSPPEGLGEKLFF.

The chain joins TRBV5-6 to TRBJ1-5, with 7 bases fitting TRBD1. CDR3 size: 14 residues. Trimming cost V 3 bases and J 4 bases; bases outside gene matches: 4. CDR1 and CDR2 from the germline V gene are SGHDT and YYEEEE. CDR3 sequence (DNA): TGTGCCAGCAGCTGGGGACAGCAGAATCAGCCCCAGCATTTT. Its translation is CASSWGQQNQPQHF.

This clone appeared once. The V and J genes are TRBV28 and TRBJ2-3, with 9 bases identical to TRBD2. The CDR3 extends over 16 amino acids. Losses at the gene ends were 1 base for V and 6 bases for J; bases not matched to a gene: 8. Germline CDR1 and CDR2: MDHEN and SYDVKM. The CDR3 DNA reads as TGTGCCAGCAGTTTATTCCTAGCGGGAACGATGGATACGCAGTATTTT. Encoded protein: CASSLFLAGTMDTQYF.

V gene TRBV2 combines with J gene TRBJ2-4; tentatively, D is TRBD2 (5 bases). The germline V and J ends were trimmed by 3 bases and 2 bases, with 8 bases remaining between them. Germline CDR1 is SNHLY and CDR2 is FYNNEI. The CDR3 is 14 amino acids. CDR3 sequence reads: CASSDGSTKNIQYF. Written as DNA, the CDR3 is TGTGCCAGCAGTGATGGGAGTACCAAAAACATTCAGTACTTC.

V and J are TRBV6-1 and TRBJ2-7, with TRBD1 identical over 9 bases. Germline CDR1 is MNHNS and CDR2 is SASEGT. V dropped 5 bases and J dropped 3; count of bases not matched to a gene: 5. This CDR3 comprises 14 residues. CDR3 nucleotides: TGTGCCAGCAGTTCCGGGACAGGGATCTACGAGCAGTACTTC. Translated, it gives CASSSGTGIYEQYF.

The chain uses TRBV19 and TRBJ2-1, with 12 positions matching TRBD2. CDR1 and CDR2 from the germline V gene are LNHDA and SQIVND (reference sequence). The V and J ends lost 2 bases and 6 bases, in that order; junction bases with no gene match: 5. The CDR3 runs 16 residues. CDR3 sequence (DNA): TGTGCCAGTAGTATACTAGCGGGAGGGCCAGGCAATGAGCAGTTCTTC. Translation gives CASSILAGGPGNEQFF.

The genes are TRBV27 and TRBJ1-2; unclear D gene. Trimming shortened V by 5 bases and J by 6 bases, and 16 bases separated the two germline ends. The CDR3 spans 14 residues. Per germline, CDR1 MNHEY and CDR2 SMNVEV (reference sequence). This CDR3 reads CASSPSRRANGYTF. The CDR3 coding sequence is TGTGCCAGCAGTCCCAGTCGGCGGGCCAATGGCTACACCTTC.

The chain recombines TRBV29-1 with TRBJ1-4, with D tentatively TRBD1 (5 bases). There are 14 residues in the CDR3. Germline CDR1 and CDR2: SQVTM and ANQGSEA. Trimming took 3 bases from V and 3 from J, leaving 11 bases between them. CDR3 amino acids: CSVESGAANEKLFF. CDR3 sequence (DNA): TGCAGCGTTGAGTCTGGGGCAGCTAATGAAAAACTGTTTTTT. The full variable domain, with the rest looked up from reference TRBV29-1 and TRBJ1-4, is SAVISQKPSRDICQRGTSLTIQCQVDSQVTMMFWYRQQPGQSLTLIATANQGSEATYESGFVIDKFPISRPNLTFSTLTVSNMSPEDSSIYLCSVESGAANEKLFFGSGTQLSVL.

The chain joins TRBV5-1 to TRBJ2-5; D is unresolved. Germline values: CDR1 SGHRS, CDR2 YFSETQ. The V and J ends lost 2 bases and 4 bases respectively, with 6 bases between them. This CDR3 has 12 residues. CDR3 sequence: CASSLTGETQYF. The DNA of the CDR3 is TGCGCCAGCAGCTTAACGGGAGAGACCCAGTACTTC.

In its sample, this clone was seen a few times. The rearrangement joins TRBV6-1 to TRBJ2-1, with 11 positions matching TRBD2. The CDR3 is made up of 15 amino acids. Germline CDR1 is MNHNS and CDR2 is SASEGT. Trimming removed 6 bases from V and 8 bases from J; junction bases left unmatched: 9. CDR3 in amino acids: CASRLTSGTIYEQFF. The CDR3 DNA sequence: TGTGCCAGCAGGCTGACTAGCGGGACAATCTATGAGCAGTTCTTC.